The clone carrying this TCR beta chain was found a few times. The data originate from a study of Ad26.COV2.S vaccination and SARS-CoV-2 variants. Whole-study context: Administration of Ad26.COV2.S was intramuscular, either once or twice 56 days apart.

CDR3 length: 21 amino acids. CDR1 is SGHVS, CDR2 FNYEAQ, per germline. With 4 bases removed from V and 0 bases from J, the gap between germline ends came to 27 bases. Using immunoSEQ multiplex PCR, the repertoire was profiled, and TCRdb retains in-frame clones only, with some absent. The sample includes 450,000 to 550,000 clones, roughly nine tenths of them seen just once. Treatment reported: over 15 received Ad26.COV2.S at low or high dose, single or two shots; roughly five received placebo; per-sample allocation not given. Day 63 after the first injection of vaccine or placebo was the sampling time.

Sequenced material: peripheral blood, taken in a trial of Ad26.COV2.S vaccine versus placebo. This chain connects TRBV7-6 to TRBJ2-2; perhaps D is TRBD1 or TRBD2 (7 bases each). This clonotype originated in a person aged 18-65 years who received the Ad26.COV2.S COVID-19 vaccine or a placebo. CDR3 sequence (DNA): TGTGCCAGCAGCTCCTTGGGCGGGGGACAGACCCCTGTTTCGAACACCGGGGAGCTGTTTTTT. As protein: CASSSLGGGQTPVSNTGELFF. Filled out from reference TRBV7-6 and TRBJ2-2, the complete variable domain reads GAGVSQSPRYKVTKRGQDVALRCDPISGHVSLYWYRQALGQGPEFLTYFNYEAQQDKSGLPNDRFSAERPEGSISTLTIQRTEQRDSAMYRCASSSLGGGQTPVSNTGELFFGEGSRLTVL.